A single sample gave rise to the 28 T cell receptor beta chains below, sequenced in a study of monozygotic twins with inflammatory bowel disease. TCRdb reprocessed the 5' RACE reads and reports one entry per CDR3 protein, with no DNA. This sample's table reports some 300,000 distinct CDR3 sequences. The sequencing input was blood. The receptor set was obtained from a human donor with ulcerative colitis or Crohn's disease, or a healthy co-twin of an affected twin (not recorded which).

The V and J genes are TRBV5-1 and TRBJ2-2; TCRdb outputs TRBD2, but without DNA this stays unchecked. Germline CDR1 is SGHRS and CDR2 is YFSETQ. CDR3 length: 14 residues. The CDR3 protein is CASRRDSNTGELFF.

The chain has TRBV20-1 and TRBJ2-7; no DNA is available, so the TRBD1 call from TCRdb remains unchecked. The germline gives CDR1 DFQATT, CDR2 SNEGSKA (reference sequence). The CDR3 is made up of 14 amino acids. CDR3 sequence: CSANRGLIGYEQYF.

The rearrangement uses TRBV5-4 and TRBJ1-1; TCRdb's D gene call, TRBD1, goes unchecked for lack of DNA. The CDR3 length is 14 residues. Per the germline V gene, CDR1 is SGHNT and CDR2 is YYREEE (reference sequence). The CDR3 sequence is CASSTGTVNTEAFF.

The chain recombines TRBV28 with TRBJ2-1. CDR3 length equals 12 residues. CDR1 and CDR2 from the germline V gene are MDHEN and SYDVKM. CDR3 region: CASSLVAGEQFF.

J is TRBJ2-7 and V is TRBV7-2. Germline-derived CDR1 and CDR2 are SGHTA and FQGNSA. The CDR3 contains 12 residues. The CDR3 loop reads CASSLGVVEQYF. The whole variable domain, remainder taken from reference TRBV7-2 and TRBJ2-7, is GAGVSQSPSNKVTEKGKDVELRCDPISGHTALYWYRQSLGQGLEFLIYFQGNSAPDKSGLPSDRFSAERTGGSVSTLTIQRTQQEDSAVYLCASSLGVVEQYFGPGTRLTVT.

The CDR3 sequence is CASNGGGANTGELFF. V usage is TRBV5-5 and J usage is TRBJ2-2; the TCRdb call, TRBD1, lacks DNA for checking. Germline V lookup: CDR1 SGHKS, CDR2 YYEKEE (reference sequence). CDR3 length: 15 amino acids.

The chain employs TRBV24-1 and TRBJ2-1; TCRdb calls TRBD1, which cannot be checked without DNA. Germline CDR1 and CDR2: KGHDR and SFDVKD. CDR3 size: 13 residues. CDR3 residues: CATSRQGRNEQFF.

The chain employs TRBV7-2 and TRBJ2-4; TCRdb outputs TRBD1, but without DNA this stays unchecked. CDR1 is SGHTA and CDR2 is FQGNSA in the germline V gene. The CDR3 contains 14 residues. CDR3: CASSLLYRVDIQYF.

The V gene is TRBV7-9, the J gene TRBJ2-7. The germline V gene has CDR1 SEHNR and CDR2 FQNEAQ (reference sequence). This CDR3 has 13 amino acids. The CDR3: CASGTTPSYEQYF.

The chain is built from TRBV5-1 and TRBJ2-7; TCRdb indicates TRBD1, and absent DNA this call remains unverified. The CDR3 is 14 residues long. Germline lookup yields CDR1 SGHRS and CDR2 YFSETQ. CDR3 protein: CASSPDGGINEQYF.

The chain links TRBV3-1 to TRBJ2-7; the TCRdb call, TRBD1, lacks DNA for checking. The CDR3 extends over 15 amino acids. CDR1 and CDR2 (germline): LGHDT, YNNKEL (reference sequence). The CDR3 region is CASSQDRVLHHEQYF.

The rearrangement joins TRBV4-3 to TRBJ2-4; there is no DNA to check the TCRdb D call of TRBD1. Germline CDR1 is LGHNA and CDR2 is YSLEER. This CDR3 has 16 amino acids. The CDR3 protein is CASSQDHGGRKNIQYF.

The rearrangement uses TRBV29-1 and TRBJ2-2; TCRdb's assignment of TRBD1 cannot be checked, as there is no DNA. CDR1 and CDR2 (germline): SQVTM, ANQGSEA. The CDR3 contains 16 residues. CDR3: CSVRGTVNSNTGELFF.

The chain has TRBV5-1 and TRBJ2-7. Germline lookup yields CDR1 SGHRS and CDR2 YFSETQ. CDR3 length: 11 residues. CDR3 amino acids: CASSSQYEQYF.

V and J are TRBV29-1 and TRBJ1-3. Germline V gene sequence: CDR1 SQVTM, CDR2 ANQGSEA. This CDR3 comprises 12 residues. The CDR3 loop is CSGSFSGNTIYF.

The chain is built from TRBV28 and TRBJ2-7; TCRdb picks TRBD1, but there is no DNA to check that call. Germline loops: CDR1 MDHEN, CDR2 SYDVKM. There are 15 residues in the CDR3. CDR3 protein: CASSSTGALSYEQYF.

J is TRBJ2-1 and V is TRBV25-1; without DNA, the TCRdb call of TRBD2 cannot be checked. The germline V gene has CDR1 MGHDK and CDR2 SYGVNS. The CDR3 has 13 amino acids. CDR3 sequence: CASSTGTSFEQFF.

The V gene is TRBV7-9, the J gene TRBJ2-1; the TRBD1 assignment by TCRdb is unverifiable without DNA. The CDR3 has 14 amino acids. Germline V lookup: CDR1 SEHNR, CDR2 FQNEAQ (reference sequence). CDR3 protein: CASSGTGSYNEQFF.

The chain combines TRBV14 with TRBJ2-1; TCRdb's assignment of TRBD1 cannot be checked, as there is no DNA. From germline, CDR1 is SGHDN and CDR2 FVKESK. The length of the CDR3 is 15 residues. This chain's CDR3 is CASSHRTGSNNEQFF.

The gene calls are TRBV24-1 and TRBJ2-1. The CDR3 covers 12 residues. In germline, CDR1 is KGHDR, CDR2 SFDVKD. This CDR3 reads CATSDLQSEQFF.

The chain employs TRBV3-1 and TRBJ1-5. The CDR3 sequence is 13 residues long. CDR1 and CDR2 (germline): LGHDT, YNNKEL (reference sequence). The CDR3 reads CASSRWTDQPQHF.

The chain is built from TRBV7-8 and TRBJ2-6; TCRdb's assignment of TRBD1 cannot be checked, as there is no DNA. The CDR3 has 15 residues. Germline V CDR1 and CDR2: SGHVS, FQNEAQ. The CDR3 spells CASSLGLGVTNVLTF. The complete variable domain, with remaining parts taken from reference TRBV7-8 and TRBJ2-6, reads GAGVSQSPRYKVAKRGQDVALRCDPISGHVSLFWYQQALGQGPEFLTYFQNEAQLDKSGLPSDRFFAERPEGSVSTLKIQRTQQEDSAVYLCASSLGLGVTNVLTFGAGSRLTVL.

V is TRBV29-1 and J is TRBJ1-3. This CDR3 contains 18 residues. CDR1 and CDR2 from the germline V gene are SQVTM and ANQGSEA. The CDR3 protein is CSVGGQGKGPISGNTIYF.

V usage is TRBV5-1 and J usage is TRBJ2-3; TCRdb's D call, TRBD1, is unchecked because there is no DNA. CDR1 is SGHRS and CDR2 is YFSETQ in the germline V gene. The CDR3 extends over 16 amino acids. CDR3 region: CASSDGGRTITDTQYF.

V and J are TRBV4-3 and TRBJ2-7; TCRdb picks TRBD2, but there is no DNA to check that call. There are 12 residues in the CDR3. Germline lookup yields CDR1 LGHNA and CDR2 YSLEER. CDR3 in amino acids: CASSQGGYEQYF.

This chain connects TRBV9 to TRBJ2-7; as DNA is missing, the TRBD2 call by TCRdb cannot be tested. This CDR3 is built from 15 residues. CDR1 SGDLS and CDR2 YYNGEE come from the germline V gene. CDR3 region: CASSVGTTPSSEQYF.

This chain connects TRBV14 to TRBJ2-2. The germline gives CDR1 SGHDN, CDR2 FVKESK. The CDR3 contains 14 residues. CDR3 amino acids: CASSHTRNTGELFF.

This chain connects TRBV7-2 to TRBJ1-3. The CDR3 runs to 14 residues. Germline loops: CDR1 SGHTA, CDR2 FQGNSA. This CDR3 reads CASSRGMAGNTIYF.